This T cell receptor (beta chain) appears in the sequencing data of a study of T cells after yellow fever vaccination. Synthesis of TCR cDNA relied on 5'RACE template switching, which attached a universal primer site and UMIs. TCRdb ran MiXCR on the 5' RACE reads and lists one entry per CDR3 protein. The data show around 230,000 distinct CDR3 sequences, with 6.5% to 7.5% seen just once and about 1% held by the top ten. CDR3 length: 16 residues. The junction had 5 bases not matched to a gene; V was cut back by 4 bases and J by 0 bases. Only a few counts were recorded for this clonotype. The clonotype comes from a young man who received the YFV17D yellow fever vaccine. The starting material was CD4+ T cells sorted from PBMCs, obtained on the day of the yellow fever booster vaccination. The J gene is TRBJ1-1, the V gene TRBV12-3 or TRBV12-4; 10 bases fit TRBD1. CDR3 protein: CASSSGTGVMNTEAFF. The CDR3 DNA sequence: TGTGCCAGCAGTTCCGGGACAGGGGTTATGAACACTGAAGCTTTCTTT.